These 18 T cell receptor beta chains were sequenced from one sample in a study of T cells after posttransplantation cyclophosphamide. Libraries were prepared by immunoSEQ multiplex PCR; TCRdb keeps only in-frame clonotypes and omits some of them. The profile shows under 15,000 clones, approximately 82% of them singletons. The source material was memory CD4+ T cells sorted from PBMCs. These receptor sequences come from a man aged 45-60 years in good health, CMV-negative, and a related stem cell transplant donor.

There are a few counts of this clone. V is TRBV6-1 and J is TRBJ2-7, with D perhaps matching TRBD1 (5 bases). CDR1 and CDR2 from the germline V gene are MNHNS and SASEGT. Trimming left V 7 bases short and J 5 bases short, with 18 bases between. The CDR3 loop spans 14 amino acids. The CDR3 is CASTEGAPWNEQYF. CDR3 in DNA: TGTGCCAGCACCGAAGGGGCACCCTGGAACGAGCAGTACTTC.

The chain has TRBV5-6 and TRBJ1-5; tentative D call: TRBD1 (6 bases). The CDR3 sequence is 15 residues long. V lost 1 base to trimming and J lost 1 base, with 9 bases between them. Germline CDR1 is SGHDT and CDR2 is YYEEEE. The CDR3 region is CASSLYGGSNQPQHF. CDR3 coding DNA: TGTGCCAGCAGCTTGTATGGGGGCAGCAATCAGCCCCAGCATTTT.

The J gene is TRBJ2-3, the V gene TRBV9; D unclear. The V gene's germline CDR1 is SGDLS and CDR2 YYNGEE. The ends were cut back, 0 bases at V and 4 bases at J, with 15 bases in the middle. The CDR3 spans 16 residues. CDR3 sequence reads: CASSVGPRTAADTQYF. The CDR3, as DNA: TGTGCCAGCAGCGTAGGTCCTCGAACGGCGGCAGATACGCAGTATTTT.

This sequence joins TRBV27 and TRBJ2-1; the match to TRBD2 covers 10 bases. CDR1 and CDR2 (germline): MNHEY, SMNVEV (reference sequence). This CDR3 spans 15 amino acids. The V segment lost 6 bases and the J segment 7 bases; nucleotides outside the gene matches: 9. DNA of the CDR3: TGTGCCAGCAGCTTACTAGCGGGGAGTAGGAATGAGCAGTTCTTC. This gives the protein CASSLLAGSRNEQFF.

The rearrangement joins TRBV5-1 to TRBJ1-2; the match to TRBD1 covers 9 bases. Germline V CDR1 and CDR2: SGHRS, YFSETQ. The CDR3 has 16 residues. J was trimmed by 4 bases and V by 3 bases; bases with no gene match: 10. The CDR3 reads CASSSVDRGDGYGYTF. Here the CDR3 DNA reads TGCGCCAGCAGCTCGGTGGACAGGGGAGACGGCTATGGCTACACCTTC.

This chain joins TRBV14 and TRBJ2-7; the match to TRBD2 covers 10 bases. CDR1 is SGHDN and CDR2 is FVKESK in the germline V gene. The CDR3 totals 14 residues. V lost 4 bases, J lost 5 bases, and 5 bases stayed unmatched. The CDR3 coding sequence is TGTGCCAGCAGCCCCCGGACTAGCGGTAACGAGCAGTACTTC. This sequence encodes CASSPRTSGNEQYF.

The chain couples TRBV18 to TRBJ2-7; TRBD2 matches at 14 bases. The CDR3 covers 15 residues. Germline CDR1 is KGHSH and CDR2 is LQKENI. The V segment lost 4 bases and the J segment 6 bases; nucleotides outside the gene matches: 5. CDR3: CASSRGLAGEVEQYF. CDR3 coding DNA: TGTGCCAGCTCACGGGGACTAGCGGGAGAAGTCGAGCAGTACTTC.

Here the CDR3 reads CASSQTGADTQYF. In DNA, the CDR3 is TGTGCCAGCAGCCAAACAGGGGCAGATACGCAGTATTTT. The chain uses TRBV14 and TRBJ2-3; TRBD1 matches at 7 bases. V dropped 2 bases and J dropped 4; count of bases not matched to a gene: 0. The CDR3 contains 13 residues. CDR1 is SGHDN, CDR2 FVKESK, per germline.

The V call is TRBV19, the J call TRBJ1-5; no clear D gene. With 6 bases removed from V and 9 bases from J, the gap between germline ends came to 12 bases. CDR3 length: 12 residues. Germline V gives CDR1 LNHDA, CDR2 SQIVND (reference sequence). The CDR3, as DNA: TGTGCCAGTAGGGGCAGGTCAAGGCCCCAGCATTTT. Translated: CASRGRSRPQHF.

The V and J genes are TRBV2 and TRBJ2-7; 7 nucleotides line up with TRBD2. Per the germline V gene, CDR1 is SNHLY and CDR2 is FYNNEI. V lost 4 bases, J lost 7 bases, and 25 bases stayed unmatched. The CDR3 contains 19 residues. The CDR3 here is CASSVRRGWLAEGSVEQYF. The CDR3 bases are TGTGCCAGCAGTGTCAGGCGCGGTTGGCTAGCGGAGGGGAGTGTGGAGCAGTACTTC.

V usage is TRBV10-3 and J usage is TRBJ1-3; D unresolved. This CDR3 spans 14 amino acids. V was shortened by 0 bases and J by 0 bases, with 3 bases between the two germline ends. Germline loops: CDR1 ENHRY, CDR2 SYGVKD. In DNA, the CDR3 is TGTGCCATCAGTGAGTCCTCCTCTGGAAACACCATATATTTT. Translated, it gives CAISESSSGNTIYF.

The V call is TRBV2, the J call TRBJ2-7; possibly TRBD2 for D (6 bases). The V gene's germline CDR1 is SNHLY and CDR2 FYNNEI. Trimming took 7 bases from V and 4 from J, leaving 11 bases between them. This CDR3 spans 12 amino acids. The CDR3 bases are TGTGCCAGCAACGGAGGAGGGTACGAGCAGTACTTC. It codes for CASNGGGYEQYF.

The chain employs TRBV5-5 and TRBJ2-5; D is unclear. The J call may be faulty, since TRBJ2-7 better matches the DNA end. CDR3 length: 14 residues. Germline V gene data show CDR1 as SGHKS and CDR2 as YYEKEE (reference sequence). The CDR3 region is CASSPGYGAYEQYF. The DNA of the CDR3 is TGTGCCAGCAGCCCCGGATATGGGGCCTACGAGCAGTACTTC.

CDR3 DNA sequence: TGTGCCAGCAGTTCTGACAGCGTTCCCAATTACGAGCAGTACTTC. It specifies CASSSDSVPNYEQYF. The gene calls are TRBV28 and TRBJ2-7, with D perhaps TRBD1 (5 bases). Deletions cut 4 bases from V and 4 bases from J, with 17 bases between. The CDR3 runs 15 residues. The germline V gene has CDR1 MDHEN and CDR2 SYDVKM.

The CDR3 spells CASSQDREYEQYF. The CDR3 DNA reads as TGTGCCAGCAGCCAGGACAGGGAGTACGAGCAGTACTTC. The rearrangement uses TRBV5-5 and TRBJ2-7; 8 positions match TRBD1. Germline CDR1 reads SGHKS; CDR2 reads YYEKEE (reference sequence). V gave up 4 bases and J gave up 4 bases; unmatched junction bases: 4. This CDR3 region has 13 residues.

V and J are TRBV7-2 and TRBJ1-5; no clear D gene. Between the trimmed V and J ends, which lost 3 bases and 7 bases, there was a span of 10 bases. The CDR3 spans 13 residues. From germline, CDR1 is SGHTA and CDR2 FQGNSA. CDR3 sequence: CASSLSVEQPQHF. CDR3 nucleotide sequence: TGTGCCAGCAGCTTGTCGGTGGAGCAGCCCCAGCATTTT.

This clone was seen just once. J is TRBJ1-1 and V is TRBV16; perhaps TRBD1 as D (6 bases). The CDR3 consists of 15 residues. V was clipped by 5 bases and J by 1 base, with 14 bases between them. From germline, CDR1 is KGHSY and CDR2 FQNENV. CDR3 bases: TGTGCCAGCAGCTCACGGACAGATGCGAACACTGAAGCTTTCTTT. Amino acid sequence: CASSSRTDANTEAFF.

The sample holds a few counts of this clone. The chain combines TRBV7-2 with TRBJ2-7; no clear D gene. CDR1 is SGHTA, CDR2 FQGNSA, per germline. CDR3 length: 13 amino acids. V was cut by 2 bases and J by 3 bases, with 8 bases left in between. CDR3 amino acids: CASSLNTFYEQYF. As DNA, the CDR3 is TGTGCCAGCAGCTTAAACACATTCTACGAGCAGTACTTC.